These T cell receptor beta chains were read from a single sample in a study of shared clonotypes between healthy human individuals. Assay: immunoSEQ multiplex PCR; the TCRdb copy retains only in-frame clones and omits some. The table lists some 2.1 million clones, about 94% of them singletons. The sample was naive CD8+ T cells sorted from blood. Source of these receptors: a man between 18 and 29 years old in good health. Both conserved end residues are part of each CDR3. A D gene is named only where the DNA matches it firmly. Size is omitted from some rows. Given values are once, few, many or a class for expanded clones.

-,TRBV5-4,TRBJ1-1,-,CASSTEGLMNTEAFF,TGTGCCAGCAGTACGGAGGGGTTAATGAACACTGAAGCTTTCTTT
-,TRBV27,TRBJ2-1,TRBD1,CASSLYGTGAGRDDNEQFF,TGTGCCAGCAGTTTGTACGGGACAGGGGCCGGCCGGGACGACAATGAGCAGTTCTTC
-,TRBV11-2,TRBJ2-7,-,CASSPSPSYEQYF,TGTGCCAGCAGCCCGAGTCCTTCCTACGAGCAGTACTTC
once,TRBV6-6,TRBJ1-1,-,CASSYPGPGEGTEAFF,TGTGCCAGCAGTTACCCCGGTCCGGGGGAGGGCACTGAAGCTTTCTTT
-,TRBV7-7,TRBJ2-1,-,CASSLGTGRNNEQFF,TGTGCTAGCAGCTTAGGTACCGGGAGAAACAATGAGCAGTTCTTC
-,TRBV27,TRBJ2-7,-,CASSLQSRRDYEQYF,TGTGCCAGCAGTTTACAGTCCCGACGGGACTACGAGCAGTACTTC
-,TRBV29-1,TRBJ2-1,TRBD1,CSVVFQGAHNEQFF,TGCAGCGTTGTTTTTCAGGGGGCCCACAATGAGCAGTTCTTC
-,TRBV12-5,TRBJ2-1,-,CASGLVPEQFF,TGTGCTAGTGGTTTGGTACCTGAGCAGTTCTTC
-,TRBV6-1,TRBJ1-4,-,CASSELRQGGKLFF,TGTGCCAGCAGTGAACTTCGGCAGGGAGGAAAACTGTTTTTT
-,TRBV25-1,TRBJ1-1,-,CASSERAEEAFF,TGTGCCAGCAGTGAAAGGGCGGAAGAAGCTTTCTTT
-,TRBV7-8,TRBJ2-7,-,CASSLALIGTATYEQYF,TGTGCCAGCAGCTTAGCGCTAATAGGGACGGCCACCTACGAGCAGTACTTC
-,TRBV27,TRBJ2-7,-,CASSFGRGPYEQYF,TGTGCCAGCAGTTTCGGCAGGGGCCCGTACGAGCAGTACTTC
-,TRBV7-9,TRBJ2-1,-,CASSFGNEQFF,TGTGCCAGCAGCTTTGGTAATGAGCAGTTCTTC
once,TRBV7-3,TRBJ2-1,-,CASSLEGMLPYNEQFF,TGTGCCAGCAGTCTAGAGGGGATGCTCCCCTACAATGAGCAGTTCTTC
once,TRBV27,TRBJ2-1,TRBD1,CASSPIPQGARFNEQFF,TGTGCCAGCAGCCCCATCCCACAGGGGGCGAGGTTCAATGAGCAGTTCTTC
-,TRBV7-6,TRBJ2-3,TRBD2,CASSLGTSGSRDTQYF,TGTGCCAGCAGCCTAGGGACTAGCGGGAGTAGAGATACGCAGTATTTT
-,TRBV10-3,TRBJ2-7,-,CAISGTRGDEQYF,TGTGCCATCAGTGGGACCAGGGGGGACGAGCAGTACTTC
-,TRBV5-1,TRBJ2-2,TRBD2,CASSLELAGVTGELFF,TGCGCCAGCAGCTTGGAGCTAGCGGGAGTCACCGGGGAGCTGTTTTTT
-,TRBV6-5,TRBJ2-3,-,CASSYSQGSDTQYF,TGTGCCAGCAGTTATTCTCAGGGGTCAGATACGCAGTATTTT
-,TRBV7-9,TRBJ2-7,-,CASSSPGGYEQYF,TGTGCCAGCAGCTCACCTGGGGGCTACGAGCAGTACTTC
-,TRBV27,TRBJ2-7,-,CASSFPGGEQYF,TGTGCCAGCAGTTTCCCCGGCGGAGAGCAGTACTTC
-,TRBV27,TRBJ2-3,-,CASSQQAPSTDTQYF,TGTGCCAGCAGTCAACAGGCTCCTAGCACAGATACGCAGTATTTT
-,TRBV6-5,TRBJ2-7,TRBD1,CASSYTGGQGLGEQYF,TGTGCCAGCAGTTACACCGGGGGACAGGGGCTAGGCGAGCAGTACTTC
-,TRBV18,TRBJ1-1,TRBD1,CASSKGANTEAFF,TGTGCCAGCTCCAAGGGGGCCAACACTGAAGCTTTCTTT
-,TRBV19,TRBJ2-3,-,CASSLETLDPDTQYF,TGTGCCAGTAGCCTGGAGACTTTAGATCCAGATACGCAGTATTTT
once,TRBV19,TRBJ2-1,TRBD1,CASSLDRDRKWQFF,TGTGCCAGTAGTCTAGACCGGGACAGGAAATGGCAGTTCTTC
once,TRBV27,TRBJ2-2,-,CASRGLDTNTGELFF,TGTGCCAGCAGAGGATTAGACACGAACACCGGGGAGCTGTTTTTT
-,TRBV13,TRBJ1-3,-,CASSLGAGVNTIYF,TGTGCCAGCAGCTTAGGTGCGGGTGTAAACACCATATATTTT
-,TRBV27,TRBJ1-1,TRBD1,CASSYTRDRVGEAFF,TGTGCCAGCAGTTATACACGGGACAGGGTGGGTGAAGCTTTCTTT
-,TRBV9,TRBJ2-6,-,CASSVGGTPLSGANVLTF,TGTGCCAGCAGCGTAGGTGGGACACCCCTCTCTGGGGCCAACGTCCTGACTTTC
-,TRBV30,TRBJ2-1,-,CAWRTLDTTSYNEQFF,TGTGCCTGGAGGACTCTTGACACCACCTCCTACAATGAGCAGTTCTTC
-,TRBV11-2,TRBJ2-5,-,CASSSNRVGPGGETQYF,TGTGCCAGCAGCTCCAACCGAGTGGGCCCTGGGGGAGAGACCCAGTACTTC
-,TRBV7-8,TRBJ2-7,TRBD2,CASSPQRDPYEQYF,TGTGCCAGCAGCCCCCAGCGGGACCCCTACGAGCAGTACTTC
once,TRBV7-9,TRBJ1-1,TRBD1,CASSLVGDSEAFF,TGTGCCAGCAGCTTAGTTGGGGACAGTGAAGCTTTCTTT
-,TRBV2,TRBJ2-3,TRBD2,CASSEGAGGYTDTQYF,TGTGCCAGCAGTGAGGGTGCGGGGGGATACACAGATACGCAGTATTTT
-,TRBV11-2,TRBJ1-2,-,CASSLDRAYGYTF,TGTGCCAGCAGCTTAGATCGAGCTTATGGCTACACCTTC
-,TRBV11-2,TRBJ2-3,TRBD2,CASSTGTSGRAKDTQYF,TGTGCCAGCAGCACCGGGACTAGCGGGAGGGCAAAGGATACGCAGTATTTT
-,TRBV28,TRBJ1-4,-,CASSFGGYEKLFF,TGTGCCAGCAGTTTCGGGGGTTATGAAAAACTGTTTTTT
-,TRBV7-8,TRBJ2-1,TRBD2,CASSLGLADYNEQFF,TGTGCCAGCAGCCTGGGACTAGCAGATTACAATGAGCAGTTCTTC
-,TRBV7-2,TRBJ1-3,-,CASSLAGLNSGNTIYF,TGTGCCAGCAGCTTAGCCGGACTGAACTCTGGAAACACCATATATTTT
once,TRBV4-1,TRBJ2-7,TRBD2,CASSHGAGTSYEQYF,TGCGCCAGCAGCCACGGTGCCGGGACTAGCTACGAGCAGTACTTC
-,TRBV15,TRBJ2-3,TRBD2,CATSRDWTSGGSTDTQYF,TGTGCCACCAGCAGAGATTGGACTAGCGGAGGGAGCACAGATACGCAGTATTTT
-,TRBV29-1,TRBJ2-7,TRBD2,CSAGTSGSYEQYF,TGCAGCGCTGGGACTAGCGGATCCTACGAGCAGTACTTC
-,TRBV30,TRBJ1-1,-,CAWSLGSNTEAFF,TGTGCCTGGAGTTTGGGATCGAACACTGAAGCTTTCTTT